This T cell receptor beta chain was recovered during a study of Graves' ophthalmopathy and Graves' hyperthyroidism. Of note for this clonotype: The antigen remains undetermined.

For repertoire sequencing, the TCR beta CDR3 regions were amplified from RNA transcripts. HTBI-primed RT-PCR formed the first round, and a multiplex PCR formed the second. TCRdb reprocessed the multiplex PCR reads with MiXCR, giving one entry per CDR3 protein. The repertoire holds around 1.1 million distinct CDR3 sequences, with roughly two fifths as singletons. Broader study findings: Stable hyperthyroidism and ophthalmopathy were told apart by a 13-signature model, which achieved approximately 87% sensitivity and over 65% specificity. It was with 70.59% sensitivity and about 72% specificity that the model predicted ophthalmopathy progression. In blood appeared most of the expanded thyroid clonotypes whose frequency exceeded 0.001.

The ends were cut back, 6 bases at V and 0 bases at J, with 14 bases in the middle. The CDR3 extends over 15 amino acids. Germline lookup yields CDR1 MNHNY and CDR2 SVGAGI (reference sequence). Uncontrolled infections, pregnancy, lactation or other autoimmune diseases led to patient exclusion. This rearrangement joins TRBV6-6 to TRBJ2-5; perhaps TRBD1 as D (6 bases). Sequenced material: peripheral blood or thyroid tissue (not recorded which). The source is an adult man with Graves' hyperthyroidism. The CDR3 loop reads CASSYTTGYQETQYF. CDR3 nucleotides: TGTGCCAGCAGCTACACTACAGGGTACCAAGAGACCCAGTACTTC.